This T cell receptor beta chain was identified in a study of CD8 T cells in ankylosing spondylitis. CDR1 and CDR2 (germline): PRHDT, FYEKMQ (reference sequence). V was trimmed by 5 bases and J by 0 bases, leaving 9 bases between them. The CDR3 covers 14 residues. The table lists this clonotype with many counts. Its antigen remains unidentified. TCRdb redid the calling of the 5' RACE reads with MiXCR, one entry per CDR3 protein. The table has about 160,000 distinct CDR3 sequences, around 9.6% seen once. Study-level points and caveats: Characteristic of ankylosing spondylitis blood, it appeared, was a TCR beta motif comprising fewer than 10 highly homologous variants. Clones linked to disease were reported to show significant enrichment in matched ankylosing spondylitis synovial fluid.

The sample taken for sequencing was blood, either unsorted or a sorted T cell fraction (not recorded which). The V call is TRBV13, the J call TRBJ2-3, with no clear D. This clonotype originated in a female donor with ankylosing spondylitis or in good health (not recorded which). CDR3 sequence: CASSHLPSTDTQYF. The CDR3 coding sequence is TGTGCCAGCAGCCACCTGCCAAGCACAGATACGCAGTATTTT.